This paragraph covers one T cell receptor (beta chain) sequence. This may arise from a read error, as a much more abundant clone is one base away. This CDR3 contains 15 residues. J was trimmed by 6 bases and V by 5 bases; bases with no gene match: 10. Germline-derived CDR1 and CDR2 are ENHRY and SYGVKD. The data belong to a study of T cells in Graves' hyperthyroidism and ophthalmopathy. Amplification of TCR beta CDR3 regions used RNA as the template. The primer set for the first-round RT-PCR of the TCR CDR3 was HTBI. Each CDR3 protein is one row after TCRdb ran MiXCR on the multiplex PCR reads. This table has 560,000 or so distinct CDR3 sequences, about 20% appearing once.

The chain has TRBV10-3 and TRBJ1-1; 9 bases are a match to TRBD1. The sample consisted of blood. This TCR came from a man aged 40-50 years with Graves' ophthalmopathy. The CDR3 spells CAISPTGGGVSEAFF. Written as DNA, the CDR3 is TGTGCCATCAGTCCGACAGGGGGAGGAGTCTCTGAAGCTTTCTTT.